The 17 T cell receptor beta chains given below trace back to one sample, sequenced in a study of shared clonotypes between healthy human individuals. Some clones are missing from TCRdb's copy, which holds only in-frame ones; the method was immunoSEQ multiplex PCR. The profile shows about 1.5 million clones, 95% to 97% of them singletons. The sequencing input was naive CD4+ T cells sorted from blood. The subset was: CD45RA+ positively selected. The receptors stem from a man younger than 45 in good health.

The chain carries TRBV25-1 and TRBJ1-5; 9 bases agree with TRBD1. The CDR3 spans 15 residues. CDR1 is MGHDK and CDR2 is SYGVNS in the germline V gene. J gave up 3 bases and V 2 bases, and 2 bases lay outside the gene matches. The CDR3 loop is CASSETGGVNQPQHF. CDR3 DNA: TGTGCCAGCAGTGAAACAGGGGGCGTCAATCAGCCCCAGCATTTT. The full variable domain, rest sourced from reference TRBV25-1 and TRBJ1-5, is EADIYQTPRYLVIGTGKKITLECSQTMGHDKMYWYQQDPGMELHLIHYSYGVNSTEKGDLSSESTVSRIRTEHFPLTLESARPSHTSQYLCASSETGGVNQPQHFGDGTRLSIL.

A remark on this clone: At the DNA level, this CDR3 is encoded by other sequences in the same sample as well. V usage is TRBV4-3 and J usage is TRBJ2-7; 7 bases agree with TRBD1. Germline loops: CDR1 LGHNA, CDR2 YSLEER. This CDR3 spans 16 amino acids. V lost 0 bases and J lost 0; bases outside the gene matches: 5. The CDR3 sequence: CASSQDPGTASYEQYF. The CDR3 region has the DNA TGCGCCAGCAGCCAAGACCCCGGGACAGCCTCCTACGAGCAGTACTTC.

A word on this clone: Other nucleotide sequences in the sample specify the same CDR3. The V call is TRBV28, the J call TRBJ1-4; possible D gene TRBD1, 5 bases. V was clipped by 4 bases and J by 5 bases, with 14 bases between them. Looked up from germline, CDR1 is MDHEN and CDR2 is SYDVKM. The CDR3 is made up of 15 amino acids. Here the CDR3 DNA reads TGTGCCAGCAGTTCTTCTGGGGCTACCAATGAAAAACTGTTTTTT. Amino acid sequence: CASSSSGATNEKLFF.

V gene TRBV11-2 combines with J gene TRBJ2-7; D might be TRBD2 (7 bases). The V and J ends lost 8 bases and 3 bases respectively, with 20 bases between them. Looked up from germline, CDR1 is SGHAT and CDR2 is FQNNGV. This CDR3 spans 15 amino acids. For the CDR3, the DNA is TGTGCCAGCGCTAGGGGGGGAGCAGGAATCTACGAGCAGTACTTC. Translating it yields CASARGGAGIYEQYF.

The V and J genes are TRBV5-1 and TRBJ2-7; 10 bases agree with TRBD1. CDR3 length equals 15 residues. Germline CDR1 SGHRS, CDR2 YFSETQ. Trimming at V came to 4 bases and at J to 3 bases, leaving 7 bases not matched to a gene. The chain's CDR3 is CASSNGGTGVYEQYF. The DNA of the CDR3 is TGCGCCAGCAGCAATGGTGGGACAGGGGTCTACGAGCAGTACTTC.

The CDR3 region is CASSLASAPFNEQFF. CDR3 DNA sequence: TGCGCCAGCAGCTTGGCCTCAGCGCCATTCAATGAGCAGTTCTTC. The V and J genes are TRBV5-1 and TRBJ2-1; D gene unclear. Trimming shortened V by 0 bases and J by 6 bases, and 13 bases separated the two germline ends. Looked up from germline, CDR1 is SGHRS and CDR2 is YFSETQ. This CDR3 contains 15 residues.

The chain links TRBV7-9 to TRBJ2-7; 8 positions agree with TRBD2. This CDR3 spans 15 amino acids. Trimming took 4 bases from V and 0 from J; bases not matched to a gene: 5. Germline V gene data show CDR1 as SEHNR and CDR2 as FQNEAQ (reference sequence). This CDR3 reads CASSSAGGVSYEQYF. CDR3 coding DNA: TGTGCCAGCAGCTCGGCGGGAGGTGTCTCCTACGAGCAGTACTTC.

This sequence joins TRBV5-1 and TRBJ2-5, with D uncertain. Deletions cut 1 base from V and 5 bases from J, with 21 bases between. The germline V gene has CDR1 SGHRS and CDR2 YFSETQ. The CDR3 spans 17 residues. CDR3 DNA: TGCGCCAGCAGCTTGAACGGCTGGGCAGATGGTGGGGAGACCCAGTACTTC. Its translation: CASSLNGWADGGETQYF. Using reference TRBV5-1 and TRBJ2-5 for the parts outside the CDR3, the full variable domain is KAGVTQTPRYLIKTRGQQVTLSCSPISGHRSVSWYQQTPGQGLQFLFEYFSETQRNKGNFPGRFSGRQFSNSRSEMNVSTLELGDSALYLCASSLNGWADGGETQYFGPGTRLLVL.

The genes are TRBV9 and TRBJ2-5, with D possibly TRBD1 on 6 matching bases. Trimming took 4 bases from V and 5 from J, leaving 21 bases between them. Germline V lookup: CDR1 SGDLS, CDR2 YYNGEE. The CDR3 loop spans 16 amino acids. The CDR3 bases are TGTGCCAGCAGCATCGCAGGGGCAGTTGTTGGTGAGACCCAGTACTTC. Translating it yields CASSIAGAVVGETQYF.

The genes are TRBV15 and TRBJ2-7; 10 nucleotides align to TRBD2. The CDR3 spans 14 residues. The V gene end was trimmed by 7 bases and the J gene end by 2 bases; junction bases not matched to a gene: 5. Germline V gene data show CDR1 as LNHNV and CDR2 as YYDKDF (reference sequence). The chain's CDR3 is CATTLAGAAYEQYF. The CDR3 region has the DNA TGTGCCACCACCCTAGCGGGAGCAGCCTACGAGCAGTACTTC.

The chain has TRBV28 and TRBJ1-1, with D unclear. The CDR3 has 14 amino acids. V was clipped by 3 bases and J by 0 bases, with 8 bases between them. Germline V gene data show CDR1 as MDHEN and CDR2 as SYDVKM. The CDR3 sequence is CASSFQWVNTEAFF. The CDR3 coding sequence is TGTGCCAGCAGTTTCCAGTGGGTGAACACTGAAGCTTTCTTT.

The chain recombines TRBV10-3 with TRBJ2-2, with D unclear. V gave up 0 bases and J gave up 6 bases, with 11 bases separating them. The length of the CDR3 is 15 residues. Germline CDR1 and CDR2: ENHRY and SYGVKD. Here the CDR3 DNA reads TGTGCCATCAGTGAGTCGAAGGACGGACCCGGGGAGCTGTTTTTT. Its protein product is CAISESKDGPGELFF.

This sequence joins TRBV11-2 and TRBJ1-4, with D hard to call. Trimming stripped 5 bases from V and 5 bases from J, with 15 bases between. CDR1 is SGHAT and CDR2 is FQNNGV in the germline V gene. This CDR3 contains 15 residues. CDR3 protein: CASSRPAASNEKLFF. CDR3 bases: TGTGCCAGCAGCCGGCCGGCAGCTTCAAATGAAAAACTGTTTTTT.

The CDR3 region is CASRQGVEKLFF. DNA of the CDR3: TGCGCCAGTCGACAGGGTGTGGAAAAACTGTTTTTT. V gene TRBV5-1 combines with J gene TRBJ1-4; TRBD1 agrees at 7 bases. Losses at the gene ends were 8 bases for V and 8 bases for J; bases not matched to a gene: 6. The CDR3 runs 12 residues. Germline loops: CDR1 SGHRS, CDR2 YFSETQ.

The rearrangement joins TRBV9 to TRBJ2-1; 9 bases agree with TRBD2. With V trimmed by 4 bases and J by 2 bases, 7 bases remained unmatched. Germline V gene sequence: CDR1 SGDLS, CDR2 YYNGEE. The CDR3 contains 16 residues. CDR3 in DNA: TGTGCCAGCAGCCCATCTAGCGGGGCCGCCTACAATGAGCAGTTCTTC. Translating it yields CASSPSSGAAYNEQFF.

This rearrangement joins TRBV29-1 to TRBJ2-6; D gene ambiguous. The CDR3 totals 14 residues. V lost 3 bases and J 1 base, leaving 7 bases between the germline ends. CDR1 and CDR2 (germline): SQVTM, ANQGSEA. The CDR3 protein is CSVEGISGANVLTF. For the CDR3, the DNA is TGCAGCGTTGAGGGGATATCTGGGGCCAACGTCCTGACTTTC.

This clone was counted between two and nine times. The genes are TRBV10-3 and TRBJ1-4; D not certain. Trimming removed 7 bases at V and 0 bases at J, with 9 bases between. Germline V gene sequence: CDR1 ENHRY, CDR2 SYGVKD. This CDR3 is 14 amino acids long. The CDR3 coding sequence is TGTGCCATCAAAGACGGTGCAACTAATGAAAAACTGTTTTTT. It encodes CAIKDGATNEKLFF.